This TCR beta chain appears in the sequencing data of a study of tissue T cells after allogeneic stem cell transplantation. As concerns this clone: The gene names here belong to mouse. The read is 1 residue too short to cover the CDR3 end, so that end is filled in from the germline J gene.

From germline, CDR1 is GKSSPN and CDR2 SITVG. V gave up 4 bases and J gave up 0 bases, with 7 bases separating them. This CDR3 region has 13 residues. The time point is: mouse harvest day 14 after allogeneic transplant. Each mouse received 10^7 T-cell-depleted marrow cells plus 10^6 splenic CD5+ T cells by tail vein. This table comes from immunoSEQ multiplex PCR, and its TCRdb copy is limited to in-frame clones, with some not included. This sample has about 9,000 clones; around a third occur once, and the top ten carry around 4.7%. Sequenced material: skin. The chain recombines TRBV31 with TRBJ1-5; D gene ambiguous. This clonotype originated in a female BALB/c mouse given C57BL/6 T cells with graft-versus-host disease after an allogeneic hematopoietic cell transplant. The CDR3 bases that were read are TGTGCCTGGACGGGAAATAACAACCAGGCTCCGCTT. This codes for CAWTGNNNQAPL. From start to end, the CDR3 is CAWTGNNNQAPLF.